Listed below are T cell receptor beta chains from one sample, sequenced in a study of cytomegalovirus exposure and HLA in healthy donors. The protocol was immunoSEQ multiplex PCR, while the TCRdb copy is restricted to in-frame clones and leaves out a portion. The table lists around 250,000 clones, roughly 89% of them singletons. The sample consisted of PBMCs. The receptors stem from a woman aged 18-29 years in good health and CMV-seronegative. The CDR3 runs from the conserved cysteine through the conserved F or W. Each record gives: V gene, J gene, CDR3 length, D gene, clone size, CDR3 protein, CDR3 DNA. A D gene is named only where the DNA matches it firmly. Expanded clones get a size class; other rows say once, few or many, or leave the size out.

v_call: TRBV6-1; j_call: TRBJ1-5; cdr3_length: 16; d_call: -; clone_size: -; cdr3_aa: CASSAPPGVGNQPQHF; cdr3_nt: TGTGCCAGCAGTGCCCCACCGGGGGTCGGCAATCAGCCCCAGCATTTT
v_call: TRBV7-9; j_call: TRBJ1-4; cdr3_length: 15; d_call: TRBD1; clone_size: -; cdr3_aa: CASSPRDRRNEKLFF; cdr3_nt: TGTGCCAGCAGCCCCAGGGACAGGAGGAATGAAAAACTGTTTTTT
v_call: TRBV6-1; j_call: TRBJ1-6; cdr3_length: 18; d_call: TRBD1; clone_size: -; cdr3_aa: CASSERQGARAYNSPLHF; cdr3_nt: TGTGCCAGCAGTGAAAGACAGGGGGCTCGGGCCTATAATTCACCCCTCCACTTT
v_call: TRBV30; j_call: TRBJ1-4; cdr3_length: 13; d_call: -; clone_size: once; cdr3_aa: CAWAKQLDEKLFF; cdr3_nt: TGTGCCTGGGCAAAACAGTTAGATGAAAAACTGTTTTTT
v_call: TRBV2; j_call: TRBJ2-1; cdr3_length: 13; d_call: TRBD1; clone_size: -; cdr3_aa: CASGDRGYNEQFF; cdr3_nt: TGTGCCAGCGGGGACAGAGGCTACAATGAGCAGTTCTTC
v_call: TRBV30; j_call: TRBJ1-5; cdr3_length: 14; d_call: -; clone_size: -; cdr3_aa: CAWSAPGLGQPQHF; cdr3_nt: TGTGCCTGGAGTGCCCCGGGACTCGGTCAGCCCCAGCATTTT
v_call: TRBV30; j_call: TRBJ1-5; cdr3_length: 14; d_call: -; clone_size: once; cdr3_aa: CAWSASGGNQPQHF; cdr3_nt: TGTGCCTGGAGTGCGTCAGGGGGCAATCAGCCCCAGCATTTT
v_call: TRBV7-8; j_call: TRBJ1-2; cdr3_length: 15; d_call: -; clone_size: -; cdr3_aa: CASSLNRLPPGGYTF; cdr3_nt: TGTGCCAGCAGCTTAAACCGGCTTCCCCCGGGTGGCTACACCTTC
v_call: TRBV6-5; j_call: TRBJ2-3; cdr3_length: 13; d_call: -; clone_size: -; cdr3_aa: CASSRNEGDTQYF; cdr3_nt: TGTGCCAGCAGTAGGAACGAGGGAGATACGCAGTATTTT
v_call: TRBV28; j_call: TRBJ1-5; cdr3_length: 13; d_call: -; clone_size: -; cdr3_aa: CASKTASNQPQHF; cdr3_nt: TGTGCCAGCAAGACAGCCAGCAATCAGCCCCAGCATTTT
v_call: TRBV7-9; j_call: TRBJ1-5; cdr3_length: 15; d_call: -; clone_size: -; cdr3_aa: CASSPQHRLYQPQHF; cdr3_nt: TGTGCCAGCAGCCCACAGCACAGGTTGTATCAGCCCCAGCATTTT
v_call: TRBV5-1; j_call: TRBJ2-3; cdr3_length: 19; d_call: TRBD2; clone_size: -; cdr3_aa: CASSDQGALAGARTDTQYF; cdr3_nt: TGCGCCAGCAGCGACCAGGGGGCTCTAGCGGGGGCCCGCACAGATACGCAGTATTTT
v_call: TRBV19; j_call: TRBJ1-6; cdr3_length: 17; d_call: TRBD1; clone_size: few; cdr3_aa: CASTWGQAGSYNSPLHF; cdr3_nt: TGTGCCAGTACCTGGGGACAGGCCGGCTCCTATAATTCACCCCTCCACTTT
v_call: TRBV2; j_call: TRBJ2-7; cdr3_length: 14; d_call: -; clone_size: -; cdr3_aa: CATRQSLRIYEQYF; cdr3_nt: TGTGCCACCAGGCAGTCTCTTCGCATCTACGAGCAGTACTTC
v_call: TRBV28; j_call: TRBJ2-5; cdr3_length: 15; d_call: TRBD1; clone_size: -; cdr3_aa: CASSTRTGIQETQYF; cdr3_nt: TGTGCCAGCAGTACCCGGACAGGGATACAAGAGACCCAGTACTTC
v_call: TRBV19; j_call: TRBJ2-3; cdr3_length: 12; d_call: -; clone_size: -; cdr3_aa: CASSTQTDTQYF; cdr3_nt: TGTGCCAGTAGTACCCAGACAGATACGCAGTATTTT
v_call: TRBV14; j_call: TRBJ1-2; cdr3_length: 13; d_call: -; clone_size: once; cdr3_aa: CASSQGSLYGYTF; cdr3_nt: TGTGCCAGCAGCCAGGGCAGTCTTTATGGCTACACCTTC
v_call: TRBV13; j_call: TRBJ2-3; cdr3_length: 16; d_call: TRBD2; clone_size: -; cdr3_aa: CASSLGTSGSTDTQYF; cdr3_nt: TGTGCCAGCAGCTTAGGTACTAGCGGAAGCACAGATACGCAGTATTTT
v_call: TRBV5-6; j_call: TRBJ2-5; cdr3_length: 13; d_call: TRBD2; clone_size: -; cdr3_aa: CASSFRRLAASNF; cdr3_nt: TGTGCCAGCAGCTTTCGGCGACTAGCGGCGTCAAACTTC
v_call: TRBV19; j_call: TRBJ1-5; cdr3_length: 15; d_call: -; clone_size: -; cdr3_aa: CASSIGQPGNQPQHF; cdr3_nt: TGTGCCAGTAGTATCGGACAGCCGGGCAATCAGCCCCAGCATTTT
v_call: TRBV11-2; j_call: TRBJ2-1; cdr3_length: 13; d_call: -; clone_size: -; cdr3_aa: CASSLDRGNEQFF; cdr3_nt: TGTGCCAGCAGCTTAGATCGGGGTAATGAGCAGTTCTTC
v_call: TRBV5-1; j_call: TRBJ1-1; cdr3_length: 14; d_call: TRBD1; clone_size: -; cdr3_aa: CASSTGTGGTEAFF; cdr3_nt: TGCGCCAGCAGTACCGGGACAGGGGGCACTGAAGCTTTCTTT
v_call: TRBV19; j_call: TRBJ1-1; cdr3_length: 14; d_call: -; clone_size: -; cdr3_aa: CASSIPGGWTEAFF; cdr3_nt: TGTGCCAGTAGTATCCCCGGGGGATGGACTGAAGCTTTCTTT
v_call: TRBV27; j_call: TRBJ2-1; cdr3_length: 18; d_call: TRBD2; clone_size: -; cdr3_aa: CASSFEGRAGAINNEQFF; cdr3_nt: TGTGCCAGCAGTTTTGAAGGTCGAGCGGGGGCCATTAACAATGAGCAGTTCTTC
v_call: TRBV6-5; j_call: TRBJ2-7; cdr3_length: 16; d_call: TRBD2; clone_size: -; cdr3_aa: CASSYLPSGEAYEQYF; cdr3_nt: TGTGCCAGCAGTTACTTACCTAGCGGGGAGGCCTACGAGCAGTACTTC
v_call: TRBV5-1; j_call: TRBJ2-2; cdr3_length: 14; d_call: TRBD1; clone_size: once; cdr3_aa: CASSGTDRAAELFF; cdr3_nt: TGCGCCAGCAGCGGAACAGACAGGGCCGCTGAGCTGTTTTTT